This paragraph reports one T cell receptor (beta chain). Antigen unknown. The data were taken from a study of blood T cells in healthy people across ages. Study outcomes and limitations: Investigators treated diversity estimates from one million T cells as underestimates.

The donors, healthy Caucasians from Russia, were aged about 6 to 95. Sample-barcoded 5' priming and a J-beta primer mix drove a second PCR of about 6 to 12 cycles. TCRdb recomputed calls from the 5' RACE reads with MiXCR, one row per CDR3 protein. The table has more than 500,000 distinct CDR3 sequences, 27% seen once. Another study also made use of these data, one on T cells of mothers and their children. As that study records: TCR recombination output is shaped by thymic selection similarly in related and unrelated pairs.

Specimen: blood. The TCR originated in a boy between 2 and 10 years old in good health.

This chain's CDR3 is CATQPGTGVNEQYF. The CDR3 region has the DNA TGTGCCACTCAGCCGGGGACAGGCGTAAACGAGCAGTACTTC. The chain couples TRBV3-1 to TRBJ2-1; 8 bases are a match to TRBD1. TRBJ2-7 explains the end of the DNA better; the J call may be wrong. Looked up from germline, CDR1 is LGHDT and CDR2 is YNNKEL (reference sequence). The CDR3 runs to 14 residues.